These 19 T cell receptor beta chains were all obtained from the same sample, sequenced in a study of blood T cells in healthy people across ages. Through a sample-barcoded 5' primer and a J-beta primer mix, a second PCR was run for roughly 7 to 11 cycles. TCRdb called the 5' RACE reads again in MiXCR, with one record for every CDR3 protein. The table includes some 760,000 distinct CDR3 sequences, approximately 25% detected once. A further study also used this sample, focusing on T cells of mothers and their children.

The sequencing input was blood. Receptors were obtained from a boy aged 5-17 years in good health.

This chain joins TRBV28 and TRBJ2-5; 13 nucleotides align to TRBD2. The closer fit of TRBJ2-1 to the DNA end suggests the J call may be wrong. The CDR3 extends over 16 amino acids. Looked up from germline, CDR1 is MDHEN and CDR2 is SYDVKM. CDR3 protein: CASSPGGTSGIIEQFF. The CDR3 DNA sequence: TGTGCCAGCAGCCCAGGGGGGACTAGCGGGATTATTGAGCAGTTCTTC.

Here the CDR3 reads CASNSRGFGETQYF. CDR3 nucleotide sequence: TGTGCCAGCAACTCACGGGGCTTCGGAGAGACCCAGTACTTC. The chain links TRBV7-8 to TRBJ2-5; D possibly matches TRBD1 or TRBD2 (5 bases each). The CDR3 is 14 residues long. Germline V gene sequence: CDR1 SGHVS, CDR2 FQNEAQ. V was pared by 7 bases and J by 4 bases, with 16 bases between.

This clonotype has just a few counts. CDR3 in DNA: TGTGCCAGCAGTTACCAGGGATACAATGAGCAGTTCTTC. This translates into CASSYQGYNEQFF. This rearrangement joins TRBV6-5 to TRBJ2-1; TRBD1 is a possible D gene (5 bases). The CDR3 length is 13 residues. Trimming took off 2 bases at V and 4 bases at J, with 6 bases between the two ends. Germline assignment: CDR1 MNHEY and CDR2 SVGAGI.

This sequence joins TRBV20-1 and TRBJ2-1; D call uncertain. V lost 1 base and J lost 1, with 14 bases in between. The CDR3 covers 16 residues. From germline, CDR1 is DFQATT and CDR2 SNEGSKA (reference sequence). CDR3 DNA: TGCAGTGCTAGAGTAAGGTGGGGTAGTTCCTACAATGAGCAGTTCTTC. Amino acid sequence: CSARVRWGSSYNEQFF.

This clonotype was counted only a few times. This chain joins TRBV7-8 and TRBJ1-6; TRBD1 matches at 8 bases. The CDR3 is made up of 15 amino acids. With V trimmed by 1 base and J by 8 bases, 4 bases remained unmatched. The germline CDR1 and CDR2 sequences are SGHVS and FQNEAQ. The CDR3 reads CASSLDVDRDSPLHF. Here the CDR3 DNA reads TGTGCCAGCAGCTTAGATGTGGACAGGGATTCACCCCTCCACTTT.

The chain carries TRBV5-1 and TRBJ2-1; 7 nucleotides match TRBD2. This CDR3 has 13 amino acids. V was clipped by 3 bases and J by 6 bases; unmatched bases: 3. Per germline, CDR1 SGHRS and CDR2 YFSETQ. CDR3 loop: CASSWGLLNEQFF. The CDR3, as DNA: TGCGCCAGCAGCTGGGGACTACTCAATGAGCAGTTCTTC. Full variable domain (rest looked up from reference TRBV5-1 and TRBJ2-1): KAGVTQTPRYLIKTRGQQVTLSCSPISGHRSVSWYQQTPGQGLQFLFEYFSETQRNKGNFPGRFSGRQFSNSRSEMNVSTLELGDSALYLCASSWGLLNEQFFGPGTRLTVL.

CDR3 DNA sequence: TGTGCCGGTTCCGACTCAACGGGTTCACCCCTCCACTTT. This codes for CAGSDSTGSPLHF. The genes are TRBV6-6 and TRBJ1-6, with D hard to call. Looked up from germline, CDR1 is MNHNY and CDR2 is SVGAGI (reference sequence). There are 13 residues in the CDR3. The V end lost 11 bases, the J end lost 9 bases, and 17 bases lay between the germline ends.

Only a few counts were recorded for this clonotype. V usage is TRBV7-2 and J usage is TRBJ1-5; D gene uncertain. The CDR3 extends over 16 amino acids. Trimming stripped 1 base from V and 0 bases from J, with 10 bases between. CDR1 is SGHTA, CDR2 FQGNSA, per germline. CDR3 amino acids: CASSLDSSYSNQPQHF. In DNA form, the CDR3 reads TGTGCCAGCAGCTTAGACAGCTCGTATAGCAATCAGCCCCAGCATTTT.

The CDR3 DNA sequence: TGTGCCATCAGTGAGACGGGACAGGGTAATTCACCCCTCCACTTT. This translates into CAISETGQGNSPLHF. This chain connects TRBV10-3 to TRBJ1-6, with 9 bases fitting TRBD1. Germline V gene lookup returns CDR1 ENHRY and CDR2 SYGVKD. The CDR3 has 15 amino acids. Losses at the gene ends were 2 bases for V and 6 bases for J; bases not matched to a gene: 2.

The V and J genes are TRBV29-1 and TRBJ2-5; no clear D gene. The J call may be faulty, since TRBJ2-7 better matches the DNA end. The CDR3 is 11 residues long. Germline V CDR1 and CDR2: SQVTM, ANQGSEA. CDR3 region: CSVTTDYEQYF. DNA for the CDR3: TGCAGCGTCACCACAGACTACGAGCAGTACTTC.

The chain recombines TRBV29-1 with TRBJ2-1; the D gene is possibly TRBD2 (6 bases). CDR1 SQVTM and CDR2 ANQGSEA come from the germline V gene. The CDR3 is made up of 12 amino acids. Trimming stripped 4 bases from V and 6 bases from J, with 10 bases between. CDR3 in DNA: TGCAGCGTTGCGGGAGACCCCAATGAGCAGTTCTTC. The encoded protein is CSVAGDPNEQFF.

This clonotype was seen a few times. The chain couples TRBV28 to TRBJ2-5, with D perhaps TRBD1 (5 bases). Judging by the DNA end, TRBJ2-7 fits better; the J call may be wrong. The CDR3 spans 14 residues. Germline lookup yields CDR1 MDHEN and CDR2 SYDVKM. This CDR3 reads CASSLLTETYEQYF. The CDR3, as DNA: TGTGCCAGCAGTTTACTGACAGAGACTTACGAGCAGTACTTC.

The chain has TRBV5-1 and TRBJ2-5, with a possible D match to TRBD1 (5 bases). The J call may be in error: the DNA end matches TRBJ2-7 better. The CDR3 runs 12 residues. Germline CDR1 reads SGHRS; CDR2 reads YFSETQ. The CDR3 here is CASMTDSYEQYF. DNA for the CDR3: TGCGCCAGCATGACAGATTCCTACGAGCAGTACTTC.

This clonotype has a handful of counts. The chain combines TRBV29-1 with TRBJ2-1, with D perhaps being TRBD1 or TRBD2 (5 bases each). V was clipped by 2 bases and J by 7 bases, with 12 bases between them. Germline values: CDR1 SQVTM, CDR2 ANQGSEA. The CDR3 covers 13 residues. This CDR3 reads CSVEYGARNEQFF. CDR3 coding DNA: TGCAGCGTTGAATACGGGGCCCGGAATGAGCAGTTCTTC.

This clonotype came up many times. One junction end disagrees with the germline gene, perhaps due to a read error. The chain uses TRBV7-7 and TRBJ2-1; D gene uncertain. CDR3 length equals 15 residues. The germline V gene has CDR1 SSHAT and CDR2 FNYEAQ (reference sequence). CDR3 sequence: CASSLGPGSYNEQFF. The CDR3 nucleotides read TGTGCTAGCAGCTTAGGCCCCGGATCCTACAATGAGCAGTTCTTC.

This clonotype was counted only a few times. In DNA form, the CDR3 reads TGTGCCAGCAGTCCTCCCGGTGGGGTAGGTGAAGCTTTCTTT. The encoded protein is CASSPPGGVGEAFF. V and J are TRBV12-3 or TRBV12-4 and TRBJ1-1; D is uncertain. The V and J ends lost 5 bases and 7 bases respectively, with 17 bases between them. The CDR3 is made up of 14 amino acids.

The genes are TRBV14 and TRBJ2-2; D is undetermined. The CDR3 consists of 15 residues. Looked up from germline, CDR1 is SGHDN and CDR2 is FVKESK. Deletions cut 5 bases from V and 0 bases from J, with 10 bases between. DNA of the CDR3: TGTGCCAGCAGCAACGCTCTAACGAACACCGGGGAGCTGTTTTTT. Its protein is CASSNALTNTGELFF.

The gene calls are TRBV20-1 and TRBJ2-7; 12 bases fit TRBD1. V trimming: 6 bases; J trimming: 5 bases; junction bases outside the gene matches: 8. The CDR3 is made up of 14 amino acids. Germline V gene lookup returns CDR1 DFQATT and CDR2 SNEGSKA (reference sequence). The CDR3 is CSALRDRGLDEQYF. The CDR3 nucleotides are TGCAGTGCGCTCCGGGACAGGGGGCTGGACGAGCAGTACTTC.

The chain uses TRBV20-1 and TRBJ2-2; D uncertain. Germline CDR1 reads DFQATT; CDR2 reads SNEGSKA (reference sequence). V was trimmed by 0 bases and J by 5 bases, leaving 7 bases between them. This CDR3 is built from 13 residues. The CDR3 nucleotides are TGCAGTGCTAGAGAACAAGGGACCGGGGAGCTGTTTTTT. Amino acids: CSAREQGTGELFF.